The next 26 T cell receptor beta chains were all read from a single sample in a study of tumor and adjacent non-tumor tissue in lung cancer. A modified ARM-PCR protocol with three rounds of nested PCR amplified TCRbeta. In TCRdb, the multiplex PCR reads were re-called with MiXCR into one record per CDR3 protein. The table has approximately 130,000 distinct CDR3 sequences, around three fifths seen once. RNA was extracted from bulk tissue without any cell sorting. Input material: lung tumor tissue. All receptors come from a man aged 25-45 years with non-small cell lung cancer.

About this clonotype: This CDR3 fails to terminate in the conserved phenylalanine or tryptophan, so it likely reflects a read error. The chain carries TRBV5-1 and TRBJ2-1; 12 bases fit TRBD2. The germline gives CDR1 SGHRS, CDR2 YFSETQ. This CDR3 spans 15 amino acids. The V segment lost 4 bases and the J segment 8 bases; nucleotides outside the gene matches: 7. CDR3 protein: CASSETSGGNHEQFL. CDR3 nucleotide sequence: TGCGCCAGCAGCGAGACTAGCGGGGGTAACCATGAGCAGTTCTTA.

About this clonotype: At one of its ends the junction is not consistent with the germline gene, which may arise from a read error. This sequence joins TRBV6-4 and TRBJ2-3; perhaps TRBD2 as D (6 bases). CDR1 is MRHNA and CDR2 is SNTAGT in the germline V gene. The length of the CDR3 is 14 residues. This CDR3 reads CTSSQGLSTDTQYF. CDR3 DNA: TGTACCAGTAGTCAGGGACTGTCTACAGATACGCAGTATTTT.

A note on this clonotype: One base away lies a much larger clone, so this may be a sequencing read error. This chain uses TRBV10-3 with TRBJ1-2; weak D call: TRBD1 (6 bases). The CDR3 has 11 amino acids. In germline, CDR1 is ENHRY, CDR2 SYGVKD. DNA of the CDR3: TGTGGCATCAGTGAGGGGGAGGTCTACACCTTC. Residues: CGISEGEVYTF.

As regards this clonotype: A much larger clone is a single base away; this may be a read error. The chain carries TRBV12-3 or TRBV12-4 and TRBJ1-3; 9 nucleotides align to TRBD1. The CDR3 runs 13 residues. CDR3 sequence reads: CASRGTGMDTICF. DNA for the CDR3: TGTGCCAGCAGGGGGACAGGGATGGACACCATATGTTTT.

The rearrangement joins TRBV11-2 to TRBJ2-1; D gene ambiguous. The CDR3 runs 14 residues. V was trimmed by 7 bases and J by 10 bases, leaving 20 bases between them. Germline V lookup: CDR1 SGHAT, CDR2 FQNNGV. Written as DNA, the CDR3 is TGTGCCAGCAATCTGGAAAGGGCCAGCAACGAGCAGTTCTTC. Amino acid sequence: CASNLERASNEQFF.

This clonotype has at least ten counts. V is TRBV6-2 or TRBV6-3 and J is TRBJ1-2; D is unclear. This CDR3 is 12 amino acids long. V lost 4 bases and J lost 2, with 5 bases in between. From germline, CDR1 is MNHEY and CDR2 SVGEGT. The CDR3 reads CASSSRNYGYTF. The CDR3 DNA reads TGTGCCAGCAGTTCGCGAAACTATGGCTACACCTTC.

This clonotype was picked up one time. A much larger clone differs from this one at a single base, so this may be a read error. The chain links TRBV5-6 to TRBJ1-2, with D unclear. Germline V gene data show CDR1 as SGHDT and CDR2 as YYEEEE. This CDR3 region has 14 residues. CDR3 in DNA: TGTGCCAGCAGCCCTATGGGTCCAAACTATGACTACACCTTC. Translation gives CASSPMGPNYDYTF.

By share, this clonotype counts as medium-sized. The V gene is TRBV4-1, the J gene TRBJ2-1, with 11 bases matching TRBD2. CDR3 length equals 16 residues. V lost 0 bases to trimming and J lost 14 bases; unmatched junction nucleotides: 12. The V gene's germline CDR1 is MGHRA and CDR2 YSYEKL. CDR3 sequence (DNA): TGCGCCAGCAGCCAAGATAATGCTAGCGGGGGGTTTCGGAAGTTCTTC. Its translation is CASSQDNASGGFRKFF.

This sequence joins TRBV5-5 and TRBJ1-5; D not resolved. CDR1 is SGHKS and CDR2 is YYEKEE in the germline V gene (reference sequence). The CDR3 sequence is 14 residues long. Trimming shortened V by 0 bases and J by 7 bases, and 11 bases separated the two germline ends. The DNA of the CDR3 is TGTGCCAGCAGCTTGGGTTACGTAGACCAGCCCCAGCATTTT. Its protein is CASSLGYVDQPQHF.

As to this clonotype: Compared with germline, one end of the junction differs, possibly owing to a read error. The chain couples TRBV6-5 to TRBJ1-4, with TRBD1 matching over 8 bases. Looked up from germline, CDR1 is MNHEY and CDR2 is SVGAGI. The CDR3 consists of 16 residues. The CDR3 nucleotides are TGTGTCAGCAGACTCGGTGGCAGGGGGCTGAATGAAAAACTGTTTTTT. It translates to CVSRLGGRGLNEKLFF.

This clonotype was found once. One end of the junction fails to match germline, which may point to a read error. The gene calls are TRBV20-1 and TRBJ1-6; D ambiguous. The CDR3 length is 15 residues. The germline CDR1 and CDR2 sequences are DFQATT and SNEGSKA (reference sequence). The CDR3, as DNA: TGCACTGCTAGGCTCGTCGCCATTAGGGATTCACCCCTCCACTTT. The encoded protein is CTARLVAIRDSPLHF.

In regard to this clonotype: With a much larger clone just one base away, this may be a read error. The CDR3 DNA follows: TGTGCCAGCAGACGGGGGGGGCAAGAGACCCAGTACTTC. Protein sequence: CASRRGGQETQYF. This chain connects TRBV6-1 to TRBJ2-5; 8 bases are a match to TRBD2. The CDR3 covers 13 residues. Germline lookup yields CDR1 MNHNS and CDR2 SASEGT. V lost 6 bases to trimming and J lost 2 bases; unmatched junction nucleotides: 2.

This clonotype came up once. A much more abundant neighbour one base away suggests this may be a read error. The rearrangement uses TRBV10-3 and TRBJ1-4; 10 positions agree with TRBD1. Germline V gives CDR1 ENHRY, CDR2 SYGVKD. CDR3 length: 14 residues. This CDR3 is CVISPGTGVEKLFF. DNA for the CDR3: TGTGTCATCAGTCCCGGGACAGGGGTTGAAAAACTGTTTTTT.

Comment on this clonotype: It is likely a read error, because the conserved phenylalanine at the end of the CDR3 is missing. CDR3 residues: CASSQGGLNQETQYL. The DNA of the CDR3 is TGCGCCAGCAGCCAAGGGGGCCTAAACCAAGAGACCCAGTACCTC. V and J are TRBV4-3 and TRBJ2-5; weak D call: TRBD1 (5 bases). CDR1 is LGHNA, CDR2 YSLEER, per germline. The CDR3 consists of 15 residues. V lost 1 base and J lost 0, with 9 bases in between.

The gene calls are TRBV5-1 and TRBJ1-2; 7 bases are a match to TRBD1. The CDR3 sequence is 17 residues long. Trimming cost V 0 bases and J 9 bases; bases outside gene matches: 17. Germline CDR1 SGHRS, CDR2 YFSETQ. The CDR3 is CASSLVAGGSLDRCYTF. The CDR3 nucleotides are TGCGCCAGCAGCTTGGTGGCAGGGGGGAGTTTGGACCGCTGCTACACCTTC.

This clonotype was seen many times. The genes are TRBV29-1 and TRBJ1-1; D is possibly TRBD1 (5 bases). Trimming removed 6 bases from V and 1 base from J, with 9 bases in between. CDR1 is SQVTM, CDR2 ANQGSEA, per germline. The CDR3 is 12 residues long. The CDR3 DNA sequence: TGCAGCGTCACCGGGGCGAACACTGAAGCTTTCTTT. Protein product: CSVTGANTEAFF.

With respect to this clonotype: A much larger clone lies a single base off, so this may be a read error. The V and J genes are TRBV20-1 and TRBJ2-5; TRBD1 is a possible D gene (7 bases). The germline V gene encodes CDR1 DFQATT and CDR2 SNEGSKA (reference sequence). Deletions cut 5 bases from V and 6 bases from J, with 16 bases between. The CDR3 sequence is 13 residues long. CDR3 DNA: TGCAGTGCTCCCTGGACAGGAGGGAAGACCCAGTACTTC. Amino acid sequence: CSAPWTGGKTQYF.

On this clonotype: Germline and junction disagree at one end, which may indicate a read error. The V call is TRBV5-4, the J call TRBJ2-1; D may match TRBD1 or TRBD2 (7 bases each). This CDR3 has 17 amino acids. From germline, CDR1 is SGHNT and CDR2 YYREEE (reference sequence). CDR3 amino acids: CASSGGRGGSSYNELFF. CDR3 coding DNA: TGTGCCAGCAGCGGGGGCAGGGGGGGTAGCTCCTACAATGAGCTGTTCTTC. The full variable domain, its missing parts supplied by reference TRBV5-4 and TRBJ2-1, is ETGVTQSPTHLIKTRGQQVTLRCSSQSGHNTVSWYQQALGQGPQFIFQYYREEENGRGNFPPRFSGLQFPNYSSELNVNALELDDSALYLCASSGGRGGSSYNELFFGPGTRLTVL.

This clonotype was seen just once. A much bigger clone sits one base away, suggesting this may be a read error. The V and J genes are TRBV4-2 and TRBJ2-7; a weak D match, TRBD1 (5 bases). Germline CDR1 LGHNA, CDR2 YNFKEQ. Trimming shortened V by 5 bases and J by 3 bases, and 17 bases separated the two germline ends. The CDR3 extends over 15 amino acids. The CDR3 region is CASSEVKGANYEQYF. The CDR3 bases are TGTGCCAGCAGCGAAGTGAAAGGGGCGAACTACGAGCAGTACTTC.

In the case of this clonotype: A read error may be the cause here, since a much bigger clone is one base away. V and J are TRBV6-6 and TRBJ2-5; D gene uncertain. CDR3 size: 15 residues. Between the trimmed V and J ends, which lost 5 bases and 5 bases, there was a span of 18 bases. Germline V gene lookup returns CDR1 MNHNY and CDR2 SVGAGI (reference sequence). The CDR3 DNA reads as TGTGCCAGCAGTGACCCCGGTGGCCGCAACGAGACCCAGTACTTC. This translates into CASSDPGGRNETQYF.

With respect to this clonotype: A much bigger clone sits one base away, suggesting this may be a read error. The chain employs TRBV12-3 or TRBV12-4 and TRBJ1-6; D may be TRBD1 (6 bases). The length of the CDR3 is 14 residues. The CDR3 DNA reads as TGTGCCAGCAGACGGACAGTCAATAATTCACCCCTCCAGTTT. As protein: CASRRTVNNSPLQF.

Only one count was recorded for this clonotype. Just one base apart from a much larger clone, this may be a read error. The CDR3 loop reads CASSQDRQRVFTDTQYF. For the CDR3, the DNA is TGTGCCAGCAGCCAAGACCGACAGCGGGTGTTCACAGATACGCAGTATTTT. The chain couples TRBV4-2 to TRBJ2-3, with D maybe TRBD2 (6 bases). The CDR3 extends over 17 amino acids. The germline V gene has CDR1 LGHNA and CDR2 YNFKEQ. The ends were cut back, 0 bases at V and 2 bases at J, with 15 bases in the middle.

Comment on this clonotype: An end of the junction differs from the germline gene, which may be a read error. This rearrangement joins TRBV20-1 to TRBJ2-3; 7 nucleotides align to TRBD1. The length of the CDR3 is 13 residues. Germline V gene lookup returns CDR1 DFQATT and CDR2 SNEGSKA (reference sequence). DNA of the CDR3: TGCAGTGCCACGGGACAGAGAACAGATACGCAGTGTTTT. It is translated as CSATGQRTDTQCF.

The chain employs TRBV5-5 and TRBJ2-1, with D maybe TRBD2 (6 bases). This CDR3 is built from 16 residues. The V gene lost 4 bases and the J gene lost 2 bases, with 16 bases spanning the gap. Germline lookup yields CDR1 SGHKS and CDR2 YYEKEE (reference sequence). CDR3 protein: CASSGGLAVTYNEQFF. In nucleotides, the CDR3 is TGTGCCAGCAGCGGGGGACTTGCGGTAACCTACAATGAGCAGTTCTTC.

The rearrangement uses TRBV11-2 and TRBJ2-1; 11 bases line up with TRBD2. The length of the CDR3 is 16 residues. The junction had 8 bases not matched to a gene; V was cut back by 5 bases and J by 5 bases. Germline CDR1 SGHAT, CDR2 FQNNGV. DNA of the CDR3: TGTGCCAGCAGCCGGATGATACTAGCGGGGGACAATGAGCAGTTCTTC. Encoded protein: CASSRMILAGDNEQFF.

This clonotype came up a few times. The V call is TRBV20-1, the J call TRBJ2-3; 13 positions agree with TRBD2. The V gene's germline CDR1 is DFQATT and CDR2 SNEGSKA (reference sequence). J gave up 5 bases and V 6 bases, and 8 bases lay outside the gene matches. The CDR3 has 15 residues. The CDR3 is CSAAAGTSGEDTQYF. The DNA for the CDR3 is TGCAGTGCCGCAGCCGGGACTAGCGGGGAAGATACGCAGTATTTT.